This T cell receptor beta chain was recorded in a study of beta chain features in type 1 diabetes. Study findings and constraints: Significant though moderate, a shortening of TCRB CDR3s appeared in all four CD4+ subsets of Type 1 diabetes patients.

The whole isolated RNA underwent reverse transcription, so sequencing captured expressed TCRB transcripts. Method: immunoSEQ multiplex PCR; TCRdb's copy keeps in-frame clones and lacks some. The data contain some 350,000 clones, 8.5% to 10% of them singletons. The CDR3 is made up of 10 amino acids. V was trimmed by 4 bases and J by 9 bases, leaving 7 bases between them. CDR1 SGHTS and CDR2 YDEGEE come from the germline V gene. Regarding this clone: No antigen is known for it.

This sequence was found in a man aged 25 to 40 with type 1 diabetes. V usage is TRBV5-8 and J usage is TRBJ2-5; D remains unclear. Sequences were obtained from central memory CD4+ T cells from blood. CDR3 in amino acids: CASSLGAQYF. The CDR3 DNA reads TGTGCCAGCAGCCTTGGGGCCCAGTACTTC.